Below are 24 T cell receptor beta chains sequenced from a single sample in a study of beta chain features in type 1 diabetes. Study-level findings and limits: TCRB CDR3 length was moderately but significantly reduced in all four CD4+ subsets of Type 1 diabetes patients.

No antigen has been assigned to these receptors. cDNA synthesis used the whole RNA isolate, giving expressed TCRB sequences. The assay was immunoSEQ multiplex PCR, and TCRdb's table has in-frame clones only and misses some. The sample holds more than 250,000 clones, around 21% seen once. The sample was naive CD4+ T cells from blood. These receptors were obtained from a woman aged 40-49 years with type 1 diabetes.

The chain uses TRBV5-4 and TRBJ2-7, with 11 bases lining up with TRBD2. The germline V gene has CDR1 SGHNT and CDR2 YYREEE (reference sequence). This CDR3 is built from 16 residues. V shed 3 bases and J 1 base; nucleotides not matched to a gene: 6. This CDR3 reads CASSSGLAVGSYEQYF. The CDR3 DNA follows: TGTGCCAGCAGCTCGGGACTAGCGGTGGGGTCCTACGAGCAGTACTTC.

This sequence joins TRBV4-1 and TRBJ1-2; D is ambiguous. Per germline, CDR1 MGHRA and CDR2 YSYEKL. This CDR3 is built from 15 residues. The V end was cut by 0 bases, the J end by 6 bases, with 14 bases between. The chain's CDR3 is CASSQERNRLDGYTF. The CDR3 coding sequence is TGCGCCAGCAGCCAAGAAAGAAACAGATTAGATGGCTACACCTTC.

This clone showed up just a few times. V usage is TRBV29-1 and J usage is TRBJ2-3, with 9 nucleotides matching TRBD1. Looked up from germline, CDR1 is SQVTM and CDR2 is ANQGSEA. There are 15 residues in the CDR3. Losses at the gene ends were 4 bases for V and 2 bases for J; bases not matched to a gene: 7. CDR3 sequence (DNA): TGCAGCGTTGCCCTGACAGGGGGATCCACAGATACGCAGTATTTT. Translation: CSVALTGGSTDTQYF.

This clone was seen only a few times. The chain uses TRBV27 and TRBJ1-1; maybe TRBD1 (6 bases). CDR3 length: 13 residues. V was cut by 6 bases and J by 6 bases, with 14 bases left in between. The germline V gene encodes CDR1 MNHEY and CDR2 SMNVEV (reference sequence). The CDR3 here is CASSSTGKAEAFF. The DNA for the CDR3 is TGTGCCAGCAGCTCAACAGGGAAAGCTGAAGCTTTCTTT.

This chain connects TRBV7-9 to TRBJ1-1; no reliable D call. Trimming took off 2 bases at V and 10 bases at J, with 17 bases between the two ends. This CDR3 comprises 14 residues. Germline V lookup: CDR1 SEHNR, CDR2 FQNEAQ (reference sequence). The CDR3 region is CASSLSGDHVIAFF. CDR3 DNA sequence: TGTGCCAGCAGCTTATCCGGGGATCACGTGATAGCTTTCTTT.

There are a few counts of this clone. The chain is built from TRBV7-9 and TRBJ2-5; perhaps TRBD1 as D (5 bases). CDR3 length: 15 amino acids. The V gene lost 5 bases and the J gene lost 5 bases, with 18 bases spanning the gap. Germline V gene sequence: CDR1 SEHNR, CDR2 FQNEAQ (reference sequence). DNA for the CDR3: TGTGCCAGCAGCCAGCCGACAGTCAAAGGGGAGACCCAGTACTTC. It translates to CASSQPTVKGETQYF.

The chain joins TRBV7-9 to TRBJ2-3; possibly TRBD2 for D (5 bases). In germline, CDR1 is SEHNR, CDR2 FQNEAQ (reference sequence). Trimming stripped 5 bases from V and 6 bases from J, with 15 bases between. CDR3 length: 14 residues. DNA of the CDR3: TGTGCCAGCAGCCTAACAGTGGGAGTGGATACGCAGTATTTT. It is translated as CASSLTVGVDTQYF.

The DNA for the CDR3 is TGTGCCAGCAGCCCACACGTCGGGAGAACCTCCTACAATGAGCAGTTCTTC. Translation: CASSPHVGRTSYNEQFF. The V gene is TRBV9, the J gene TRBJ2-1; tentative D call: TRBD2 (6 bases). The V end lost 4 bases, the J end lost 0 bases, and 17 bases lay between the germline ends. The CDR3 has 17 amino acids. Looked up from germline, CDR1 is SGDLS and CDR2 is YYNGEE.

This clone was seen only a few times. The gene calls are TRBV5-1 and TRBJ1-5; D may be TRBD1 (5 bases). Trimming took 0 bases from V and 7 from J, leaving 8 bases between them. Germline CDR1 reads SGHRS; CDR2 reads YFSETQ. This CDR3 is 13 amino acids long. The CDR3 sequence is CASSLEGAQPQHF. The CDR3 region has the DNA TGCGCCAGCAGCTTGGAAGGGGCCCAGCCCCAGCATTTT.

The rearrangement uses TRBV29-1 and TRBJ1-5; unclear D gene. V lost 6 bases to trimming and J lost 4 bases, with 13 bases between them. Germline values: CDR1 SQVTM, CDR2 ANQGSEA. This CDR3 contains 13 residues. CDR3 region: CSVASESNQPQHF. CDR3 DNA sequence: TGCAGCGTCGCTTCGGAGTCGAATCAGCCCCAGCATTTT.

This clone has more than one count but fewer than ten. The chain recombines TRBV4-3 with TRBJ2-5; 12 nucleotides align to TRBD2. V lost 0 bases and J lost 1; bases outside the gene matches: 6. Germline CDR1 LGHNA, CDR2 YSLEER. The CDR3 is 18 residues long. CDR3 loop: CASSQDLAGGPSQETQYF. The DNA of the CDR3 is TGCGCCAGCAGCCAAGATCTAGCGGGGGGGCCTTCCCAAGAGACCCAGTACTTC.

This sequence joins TRBV5-1 and TRBJ2-1; 8 bases are a match to TRBD2. V lost 0 bases to trimming and J lost 4 bases; unmatched junction nucleotides: 6. Germline V gene sequence: CDR1 SGHRS, CDR2 YFSETQ. This CDR3 is 16 amino acids long. CDR3 in DNA: TGCGCCAGCAGCTTGGCCGCGACTAGCGTTTACAATGAGCAGTTCTTC. Protein product: CASSLAATSVYNEQFF.

This clone was seen only a few times. The rearrangement links TRBV4-2 to TRBJ2-1; 8 bases match TRBD2. This CDR3 is 16 amino acids long. The J segment lost 0 bases and the V segment lost 4 bases, leaving 5 bases of the junction unmatched. The V gene's germline CDR1 is LGHNA and CDR2 YNFKEQ. This CDR3 reads CASSLQAGASYNEQFF. The DNA for the CDR3 is TGTGCCAGCAGCCTTCAAGCGGGGGCCTCCTACAATGAGCAGTTCTTC.

With regard to this clone: This specimen includes other DNA sequences encoding the same CDR3. J is TRBJ1-4 and V is TRBV29-1; 9 bases match TRBD1. The CDR3 runs to 13 residues. Germline V gene data show CDR1 as SQVTM and CDR2 as ANQGSEA. The V gene end was trimmed by 6 bases and the J gene end by 5 bases; junction bases not matched to a gene: 4. The CDR3, as DNA: TGCAGCGTAGCCGGGACAGGGAATGAAAAACTGTTTTTT. This codes for CSVAGTGNEKLFF.

The sample holds a few counts of this clone. The same CDR3 also results from other DNA sequences found in this sample. The chain combines TRBV28 with TRBJ1-5; perhaps TRBD1 as D (5 bases). Trimming shortened V by 3 bases and J by 7 bases, and 7 bases separated the two germline ends. This CDR3 has 12 amino acids. Germline loops: CDR1 MDHEN, CDR2 SYDVKM. CDR3 coding DNA: TGTGCCAGCAGTTTGCAGGGACAGCCCCAGCATTTT. Residues: CASSLQGQPQHF.

This chain connects TRBV7-2 to TRBJ1-5; tentative D call: TRBD1 (5 bases). The CDR3 has 14 amino acids. Germline V gives CDR1 SGHTA, CDR2 FQGNSA. V was trimmed by 5 bases and J by 5 bases, leaving 13 bases between them. The DNA for the CDR3 is TGTGCCAGCAGCCGACAGTCAGTCGATCAGCCCCAGCATTTT. Its translation: CASSRQSVDQPQHF.

This clone has only a few counts. This chain uses TRBV9 with TRBJ1-1; D is uncertain. Germline V gene data show CDR1 as SGDLS and CDR2 as YYNGEE. This CDR3 has 17 amino acids. Trimming left V 0 bases short and J 4 bases short, with 19 bases between. In DNA form, the CDR3 reads TGTGCCAGCAGCGTAGCGGGGAGTTATGAGGAAAGCACTGAAGCTTTCTTT. This gives the protein CASSVAGSYEESTEAFF.

This clone has only a few counts. Different DNA sequences within this sample yield the same CDR3. The V gene is TRBV7-2, the J gene TRBJ1-2, with TRBD1 matching 9 bases. The junction had 4 bases not matched to a gene; V was cut back by 5 bases and J by 3 bases. Germline-derived CDR1 and CDR2 are SGHTA and FQGNSA. CDR3 size: 14 residues. CDR3 DNA: TGTGCCAGCAGCCTATGGACAGGGGACTATGGCTACACCTTC. This translates into CASSLWTGDYGYTF.

This rearrangement joins TRBV7-2 to TRBJ2-6; D remains unclear. CDR3 length: 15 amino acids. The germline CDR1 and CDR2 sequences are SGHTA and FQGNSA. Trimming left V 5 bases short and J 4 bases short, with 12 bases between. In nucleotides, the CDR3 is TGTGCCAGCAGCCTCTTGGGCCCCGGGGCCAACGTCCTGACTTTC. This sequence encodes CASSLLGPGANVLTF.

The rearrangement joins TRBV5-1 to TRBJ2-7, with D unclear. V lost 0 bases and J lost 3, with 10 bases in between. Germline V lookup: CDR1 SGHRS, CDR2 YFSETQ. The CDR3 runs to 14 residues. The CDR3 nucleotides are TGCGCCAGCAGCTTGGGGGCCTCGGTCTACGAGCAGTACTTC. It yields the protein CASSLGASVYEQYF.

This clone has only one observation. The same CDR3 arises from other DNA sequences in this sample as well. The chain employs TRBV18 and TRBJ2-7, with D possibly matching TRBD1 (7 bases). This CDR3 is 14 amino acids long. Germline loops: CDR1 KGHSH, CDR2 LQKENI. The ends were cut back, 6 bases at V and 2 bases at J, with 14 bases in the middle. The CDR3 sequence is CASSSQGGTYEQYF. The CDR3 DNA reads TGTGCCAGCTCCAGCCAGGGGGGAACCTACGAGCAGTACTTC.

V and J are TRBV5-4 and TRBJ2-5; TRBD2 aligns across 13 bases. This CDR3 contains 14 residues. Unmatched junction bases numbered 1, after V lost 3 bases and J lost 5 bases. Germline V gives CDR1 SGHNT, CDR2 YYREEE (reference sequence). The CDR3 nucleotides read TGTGCCAGCAGCTCGGGACTAGCGGGGGAGACCCAGTACTTC. This encodes CASSSGLAGETQYF.

This clone has a handful of counts. The chain carries TRBV4-1 and TRBJ1-1; D is ambiguous. Looked up from germline, CDR1 is MGHRA and CDR2 is YSYEKL. V was trimmed by 0 bases and J by 7 bases, leaving 9 bases between them. The CDR3 contains 13 residues. The CDR3 sequence is CASSQDRGSEAFF. The DNA for the CDR3 is TGCGCCAGCAGCCAAGATCGGGGAAGTGAAGCTTTCTTT.

Details on this clone: One end of the junction varies from germline; a read error may be responsible. The CDR3 protein is CASSPRSPPETQYF. CDR3 DNA: TGTGCTAGCAGCCCCCGGTCCCCCCCGGAGACCCAGTACTTC. This chain uses TRBV7-7 with TRBJ2-5; D gene unclear. The CDR3 runs 14 residues. CDR1 and CDR2 (germline): SSHAT, FNYEAQ (reference sequence).